Sequencing of this T cell receptor beta chain was carried out in a study of blood T cell repertoires in COVID-19. Across the whole study: The analysed material was cDNA or gDNA that came from T cells, B-cell-depleted T cells, or PBMCs.

The V segment lost 0 bases and the J segment 2 bases; nucleotides outside the gene matches: 10. The CDR3 runs to 17 residues. The V gene's germline CDR1 is SGHAT and CDR2 FQNNGV. Repertoires were generated with immunoSEQ multiplex PCR, while TCRdb's copy carries only in-frame clones and drops some. Of about 160,000 clones listed, over 75% are singletons. This chain links TRBV11-2 with TRBJ2-7, with 7 bases that match TRBD2. The source material was PBMCs or T cells enriched from blood (not recorded which). This TCR was recovered from a woman aged 40 to 55 with acute COVID-19. The CDR3 sequence is CASSLDLWSGGTYEQYF. CDR3 bases: TGTGCCAGCAGCTTAGATCTGTGGTCGGGAGGAACCTACGAGCAGTACTTC.